One sample yielded the 28 T cell receptor beta chains listed below, sequenced in a study of identifying expanded T cells in peripheral blood. The data were produced by immunoSEQ multiplex PCR, yet TCRdb's version contains in-frame clones alone and is incomplete. The sample lists 100,000 to 150,000 clones; about four fifths were seen once. The sample was blood. Every receptor here comes from a person aged 18-70 years in good health.

Details on this clone: Distinct nucleotide sequences in the sample also encode this CDR3. This rearrangement joins TRBV7-8 to TRBJ1-1; D ambiguous. Germline V gene data show CDR1 as SGHVS and CDR2 as FQNEAQ. This CDR3 is 14 amino acids long. The germline V and J ends were trimmed by 3 bases and 2 bases, with 10 bases remaining between them. The CDR3 nucleotides are TGTGCCAGCAGCTTCGGAAGGAGAAACACTGAAGCTTTCTTT. Its translation is CASSFGRRNTEAFF.

This clone was recorded only once. This chain joins TRBV2 and TRBJ1-6; 10 bases match TRBD1. Germline CDR1 SNHLY, CDR2 FYNNEI. This CDR3 contains 15 residues. V gave up 3 bases and J gave up 8 bases; unmatched junction bases: 4. CDR3 bases: TGTGCCAGCAGTGAGGGACAGGGGTATTATTCACCCCTCCACTTT. Its protein product is CASSEGQGYYSPLHF.

CDR3 nucleotides: TGTGCCAGCTCACCACAAACCGGGGAAATCTATGGCTACACCTTC. It yields the protein CASSPQTGEIYGYTF. V gene TRBV18 combines with J gene TRBJ1-2; D is undetermined. The CDR3 has 15 amino acids. CDR1 and CDR2 (germline): KGHSH, LQKENI. Trimming left V 1 base short and J 4 bases short, with 13 bases between.

The chain joins TRBV19 to TRBJ2-7; 10 bases agree with TRBD1. The length of the CDR3 is 14 residues. V trimming: 5 bases; J trimming: 0 bases; junction bases outside the gene matches: 1. Germline V gives CDR1 LNHDA, CDR2 SQIVND (reference sequence). This chain's CDR3 is CASSWTGGSYEQYF. The CDR3 coding sequence is TGTGCCAGTAGTTGGACAGGGGGCTCCTACGAGCAGTACTTC.

V gene TRBV2 combines with J gene TRBJ1-2; D is unresolved. Germline V lookup: CDR1 SNHLY, CDR2 FYNNEI. Trimming pared 6 bases from V and 4 bases from J, leaving 15 bases between. The CDR3 has 14 amino acids. CDR3 coding DNA: TGTGCCAGCAGAGATGGACCGAACCCCTATGGCTACACCTTC. Encoded protein: CASRDGPNPYGYTF.

The chain couples TRBV5-8 to TRBJ2-7; 11 nucleotides line up with TRBD1. The CDR3 is made up of 17 amino acids. Per germline, CDR1 SGHTS and CDR2 YDEGEE. The junction had 8 bases not matched to a gene; V was cut back by 1 base and J by 2 bases. CDR3 nucleotide sequence: TGTGCCAGCAGCTTGATGGGACAGGGGGTTTTAGCCTACGAGCAGTACTTC. Protein sequence: CASSLMGQGVLAYEQYF.

The rearrangement joins TRBV6-5 to TRBJ2-5; 7 bases align to TRBD1. Germline trimming cut 2 bases from V and 4 bases from J; bases unmatched to any gene: 4. The CDR3 length is 14 residues. Germline CDR1 MNHEY, CDR2 SVGAGI. CDR3: CASSYRGRGETQYF. For the CDR3, the DNA is TGTGCCAGCAGTTACAGGGGGCGAGGAGAGACCCAGTACTTC.

The chain combines TRBV19 with TRBJ1-3, with D unresolved. The CDR3 contains 13 residues. The ends were cut back, 3 bases at V and 4 bases at J, with 7 bases in the middle. Germline values: CDR1 LNHDA, CDR2 SQIVND (reference sequence). Written as DNA, the CDR3 is TGTGCCAGTAGTATCGCCAGCGGAAACACCATATATTTT. It translates to CASSIASGNTIYF.

This clone was counted only a few times. The chain has TRBV6-5 and TRBJ1-2, with D perhaps TRBD1 (5 bases). Trimming removed 2 bases from V and 10 bases from J, with 14 bases in between. This CDR3 is 13 amino acids long. CDR1 MNHEY and CDR2 SVGAGI come from the germline V gene. The DNA of the CDR3 is TGTGCCAGCAGTTACCGGGGGGTGCCCCACTACACCTTC. Its protein product is CASSYRGVPHYTF.

The chain uses TRBV27 and TRBJ2-3; D possibly corresponds to TRBD1 (6 bases). The V and J ends lost 5 bases and 2 bases respectively, with 11 bases between them. CDR3 length equals 14 residues. Germline-derived CDR1 and CDR2 are MNHEY and SMNVEV (reference sequence). The CDR3 reads CASSQQGYTDTQYF. CDR3 DNA: TGTGCCAGCAGTCAACAGGGCTACACAGATACGCAGTATTTT.

The chain is built from TRBV7-9 and TRBJ1-2; no firm D call. V was trimmed by 10 bases and J by 0 bases, leaving 12 bases between them. This CDR3 is 13 amino acids long. The germline gives CDR1 SEHNR, CDR2 FQNEAQ (reference sequence). CDR3 sequence reads: CATAAGANYGYTF. The CDR3 region has the DNA TGTGCCACCGCGGCAGGCGCTAACTATGGCTACACCTTC.

V usage is TRBV5-6 and J usage is TRBJ2-3, with unresolved D. CDR1 is SGHDT and CDR2 is YYEEEE in the germline V gene. CDR3 length: 14 amino acids. V was clipped by 0 bases and J by 9 bases, with 14 bases between them. The CDR3 reads CASSLGLYAETQYF. The CDR3 coding sequence is TGTGCCAGCAGCTTGGGTTTATACGCGGAGACGCAGTATTTT.

V and J are TRBV7-2 and TRBJ1-5, with D perhaps TRBD1 (6 bases). This CDR3 contains 14 residues. The ends were cut back, 5 bases at V and 2 bases at J, with 10 bases in the middle. CDR1 is SGHTA and CDR2 is FQGNSA in the germline V gene. CDR3 DNA sequence: TGTGCCAGCAGCAGTAGACAGGGCAATCAGCCCCAGCATTTT. Protein sequence: CASSSRQGNQPQHF.

The V call is TRBV2, the J call TRBJ2-5; no definite D call. The CDR3 has 13 residues. The V end was cut by 5 bases, the J end by 3 bases, with 10 bases between. From germline, CDR1 is SNHLY and CDR2 FYNNEI. The CDR3 DNA is TGTGCCAGCAGTTTTGTTGGGGAAGAGACCCAGTACTTC. It encodes CASSFVGEETQYF.

The V gene is TRBV2, the J gene TRBJ2-2; TRBD1 matches 10 bases. The CDR3 is 14 residues long. V lost 8 bases to trimming and J lost 4 bases; unmatched junction nucleotides: 4. Germline values: CDR1 SNHLY, CDR2 FYNNEI. The CDR3 DNA reads TGTGCCAGCCTCCGGGACAGGGGCACCGGGGAGCTGTTTTTT. Its protein is CASLRDRGTGELFF.

The chain links TRBV7-6 to TRBJ2-7, with 9 bases fitting TRBD1. This CDR3 is built from 15 residues. Trimming cost V 0 bases and J 3 bases; bases outside gene matches: 3. Germline V lookup: CDR1 SGHVS, CDR2 FNYEAQ. CDR3 residues: CASSLAGTGIYEQYF. The CDR3 bases are TGTGCCAGCAGCTTAGCGGGGACAGGGATCTACGAGCAGTACTTC. Full variable domain (missing parts from reference TRBV7-6 and TRBJ2-7): GAGVSQSPRYKVTKRGQDVALRCDPISGHVSLYWYRQALGQGPEFLTYFNYEAQQDKSGLPNDRFSAERPEGSISTLTIQRTEQRDSAMYRCASSLAGTGIYEQYFGPGTRLTVT.

J is TRBJ1-6 and V is TRBV2; TRBD1 matches at 8 bases. The CDR3 length is 13 residues. With 6 bases clipped from V and 8 bases from J, the junction kept 3 bases outside the gene matches. The germline CDR1 and CDR2 sequences are SNHLY and FYNNEI. CDR3 sequence (DNA): TGTGCCAGCAGGGGACAGGAATATTCACCCCTCCACTTT. This encodes CASRGQEYSPLHF. The whole variable domain, remainder taken from reference TRBV2 and TRBJ1-6, is EPEVTQTPSHQVTQMGQEVILRCVPISNHLYFYWYRQILGQKVEFLVSFYNNEISEKSEIFDDQFSVERPDGSNFTLKIRSTKLEDSAMYFCASRGQEYSPLHFGNGTRLTVT.

This clone occurred once. CDR3 DNA sequence: TGTGCCAGCAGCCTCGTCGGCAGGGGCGGTGAGCAGTTCTTC. Amino acids: CASSLVGRGGEQFF. V usage is TRBV7-2 and J usage is TRBJ2-1, with D tentatively TRBD1 (6 bases). V was shortened by 5 bases and J by 9 bases, with 17 bases between the two germline ends. The CDR3 is 14 residues long. The germline V gene has CDR1 SGHTA and CDR2 FQGNSA.

This chain links TRBV6-5 with TRBJ1-3; D unclear. In germline, CDR1 is MNHEY, CDR2 SVGAGI. The V gene lost 4 bases and the J gene lost 0 bases, with 4 bases spanning the gap. CDR3 length equals 13 residues. The CDR3 loop reads CASSSLSGNTIYF. CDR3 nucleotide sequence: TGTGCCAGCAGTTCACTCTCTGGAAACACCATATATTTT.

The chain recombines TRBV4-3 with TRBJ2-3; D is possibly TRBD1 (6 bases). Germline assignment: CDR1 LGHNA and CDR2 YSLEER. This CDR3 comprises 15 residues. V was cut by 1 base and J by 2 bases, with 10 bases left in between. For the CDR3, the DNA is TGCGCCAGCAGCCAAGGGACAGCAAACACAGATACGCAGTATTTT. The encoded protein is CASSQGTANTDTQYF.

This chain joins TRBV5-6 and TRBJ2-1; 13 bases line up with TRBD2. This CDR3 region has 17 residues. Trimming removed 4 bases from V and 3 bases from J; junction bases left unmatched: 7. The germline CDR1 and CDR2 sequences are SGHDT and YYEEEE. The CDR3 here is CASSPRTSGGLYNEQFF. As DNA, the CDR3 is TGTGCCAGCAGCCCCCGGACTAGCGGGGGCCTCTACAATGAGCAGTTCTTC.

The chain carries TRBV20-1 and TRBJ1-2; D is unresolved. V lost 3 bases, J lost 8 bases, and 10 bases lay in between. Germline CDR1 reads DFQATT; CDR2 reads SNEGSKA (reference sequence). CDR3 length equals 11 residues. The CDR3 protein is CSASSPEGYTF. The CDR3 DNA sequence: TGCAGTGCTAGTTCCCCTGAGGGCTACACCTTC.

This sequence joins TRBV5-6 and TRBJ2-7, with TRBD1 identical over 7 bases. The CDR3 is 16 residues long. Germline values: CDR1 SGHDT, CDR2 YYEEEE. The junction had 15 bases not matched to a gene; V was cut back by 4 bases and J by 5 bases. As DNA, the CDR3 is TGTGCCAGCAGCCAGACAGGGAGTTCCCTCCTGGACGAGCAGTACTTC. Translated, it gives CASSQTGSSLLDEQYF.

The genes are TRBV18 and TRBJ1-6, with D unclear. The germline V gene has CDR1 KGHSH and CDR2 LQKENI. V was clipped by 0 bases and J by 5 bases, with 5 bases between them. CDR3 length equals 14 residues. The CDR3 is CASSPPLNNSPLHF. In nucleotides, the CDR3 is TGTGCCAGCTCACCACCTCTTAATAATTCACCCCTCCACTTT.

The V call is TRBV6-5, the J call TRBJ2-5; no firm D call. This CDR3 has 14 amino acids. CDR1 MNHEY and CDR2 SVGAGI come from the germline V gene. V was cut by 3 bases and J by 3 bases, with 11 bases left in between. CDR3 region: CASSYFGRKETQYF. The DNA for the CDR3 is TGTGCCAGCAGTTATTTCGGCAGAAAAGAGACCCAGTACTTC.

The J gene is TRBJ2-3, the V gene TRBV30, with TRBD1 matching 9 bases. V lost 2 bases and J lost 3; bases outside the gene matches: 12. Looked up from germline, CDR1 is GTSNPN and CDR2 is SVGIG (reference sequence). CDR3 size: 17 residues. The CDR3 here is CAWSPTGDREFTDTQYF. The CDR3 nucleotides are TGTGCCTGGAGTCCCACGGGGGACAGGGAGTTTACAGATACGCAGTATTTT. The full variable domain, rest sourced from reference TRBV30 and TRBJ2-3, is SQTIHQWPATLVQPVGSPLSLECTVEGTSNPNLYWYRQAAGRGLQLLFYSVGIGQISSEVPQNLSASRPQDRQFILSSKKLLLSDSGFYLCAWSPTGDREFTDTQYFGPGTRLTVL.

The sample holds one count of this clone. One end of the junction fails to match germline, which may point to a read error. V is TRBV6-6 and J is TRBJ1-3; D might be TRBD1 (5 bases). The length of the CDR3 is 13 residues. Germline V gene data show CDR1 as MNHNY and CDR2 as SVGAGI (reference sequence). The DNA of the CDR3 is TGTGCCAGCAGTTACTCGTTCCAGCAAGGTCGGGGCTTT. It encodes CASSYSFQQGRGF.

This clone showed up just once. The chain couples TRBV2 to TRBJ1-2, with D possibly being TRBD1 (6 bases). The CDR3 runs 14 residues. V shed 6 bases and J shed 8 bases, with 19 bases lying between them. CDR1 SNHLY and CDR2 FYNNEI come from the germline V gene. Here the CDR3 DNA reads TGTGCCAGCAGCGCCCATAAGACAGGCGAAGGCTACACCTTC. It is translated as CASSAHKTGEGYTF. The full variable domain, rest sourced from reference TRBV2 and TRBJ1-2, is EPEVTQTPSHQVTQMGQEVILRCVPISNHLYFYWYRQILGQKVEFLVSFYNNEISEKSEIFDDQFSVERPDGSNFTLKIRSTKLEDSAMYFCASSAHKTGEGYTFGSGTRLTVV.